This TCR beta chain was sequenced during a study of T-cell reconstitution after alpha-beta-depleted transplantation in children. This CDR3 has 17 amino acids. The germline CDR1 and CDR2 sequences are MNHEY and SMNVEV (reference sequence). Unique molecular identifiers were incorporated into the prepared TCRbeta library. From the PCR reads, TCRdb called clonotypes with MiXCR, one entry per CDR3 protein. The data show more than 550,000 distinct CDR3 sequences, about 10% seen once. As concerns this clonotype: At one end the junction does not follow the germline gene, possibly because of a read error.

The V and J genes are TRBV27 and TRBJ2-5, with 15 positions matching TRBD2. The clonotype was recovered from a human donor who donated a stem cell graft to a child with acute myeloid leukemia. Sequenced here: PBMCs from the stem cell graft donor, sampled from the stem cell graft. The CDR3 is CASSVGLAGGPQATQYF. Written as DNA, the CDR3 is TGTGCCAGCAGTGTAGGACTAGCGGGAGGGCCCCAAGCGACCCAGTACTTC.